Listed below are T cell receptor beta chains from one sample, sequenced in a study of blood T cells in healthy people across ages. TCRdb re-derived calls from the 5' RACE reads in MiXCR, one entry per CDR3 protein. The sample lists 1,300,000 or so distinct CDR3 sequences; approximately 59% were seen once. Sequencing was carried out using blood. Receptors were obtained from a man between 18 and 29 years old in good health. CDR3s leave out the opening cysteine and the closing phenylalanine or tryptophan.

J	V	CDR3
TRBJ2-1	TRBV5-1	ASSWEGLAGGDEQF
TRBJ2-1	TRBV29-1	SVAGTSAYNEQF
.	TRBV20-1	SASSVWTSGSEQY
TRBJ2-1	TRBV4-3	ASGQDRIPSLGANEQF
TRBJ2-5	TRBV12-3/TRBV12-4	ASRQGTHQTQY
TRBJ2-5	TRBV9	ASSAGTGVETQY
TRBJ1-5	TRBV3-1	ASSQDSYSNQPQH
TRBJ2-2	TRBV24-1	ATSGTGTGELF
TRBJ2-7	TRBV25-1	ASSPPGQSSYEQY
TRBJ2-3	TRBV12-3/TRBV12-4	ASSQGLGPGGSADTQY
TRBJ2-7	TRBV5-1	ASSQDSLAYEQY
TRBJ2-1	TRBV7-2	ANSRGTEKNEQF
TRBJ1-1	TRBV6-5	ASSYTSGSEAF
TRBJ1-1	TRBV27	ASTNPRGDTF
TRBJ2-7	TRBV7-2	ASKSPGIYEQY
TRBJ2-7	TRBV5-1	ASSLERGHNEQY
TRBJ2-5	TRBV7-9	ASSWGQATVKQETQY
TRBJ1-6	TRBV14	ASSPPGRGSFNSPLH